This entry lists 22 T cell receptor beta chains sequenced from one sample in a study of shared clonotypes between healthy human individuals. Terminally differentiated effector memory CD45RA+ cells were excluded from the naive CD8 cells, which were CD45RO-negative and positively selected for CCR7. TCRdb's copy holds only in-frame clones and misses some; the assay was immunoSEQ multiplex PCR. The sample gives about 820,000 clones, almost 95% of which show up once; around 24% is in the top ten. The sequenced material came from naive CD8+ T cells sorted from blood. The receptors were gathered from a man under 40 in good health.

This clone was counted only a few times. The chain is built from TRBV6-1 and TRBJ2-1, with TRBD2 matching 7 bases. V lost 3 bases and J lost 4; bases outside the gene matches: 6. The germline V gene encodes CDR1 MNHNS and CDR2 SASEGT. This CDR3 spans 15 amino acids. CDR3 bases: TGTGCCAGCAGTGATACGGCTAGCGGTTACAATGAGCAGTTCTTC. Translated, it gives CASSDTASGYNEQFF.

Remarks on this clone: Other DNA sequences in the sample encode the same CDR3. The DNA of the CDR3 is TGTGCCAGCAGCCAAGTGCGGAATGAGCAGTTCTTC. This translates into CASSQVRNEQFF. This chain joins TRBV14 and TRBJ2-1; D gene unclear. The CDR3 is 12 amino acids. V dropped 1 base and J dropped 7 bases, with 5 bases sitting between them. Germline V gives CDR1 SGHDN, CDR2 FVKESK.

The chain recombines TRBV29-1 with TRBJ2-7, with 10 bases lining up with TRBD1. The V segment lost 7 bases and the J segment 7 bases; nucleotides outside the gene matches: 10. Germline loops: CDR1 SQVTM, CDR2 ANQGSEA. The CDR3 covers 13 residues. The CDR3 region has the DNA TGCAGCGGTGGGACAGGGGAAGCGGGGGAGCAGTACTTC. Amino acids: CSGGTGEAGEQYF.

On this clone itself: Other DNA sequences from this sample encode an identical CDR3 as well. This chain links TRBV7-9 with TRBJ2-7; D gene ambiguous. Germline CDR1 SEHNR, CDR2 FQNEAQ (reference sequence). The germline V and J ends were trimmed by 5 bases and 0 bases, with 8 bases remaining between them. The CDR3 has 13 residues. CDR3 loop: CASSPALSYEQYF. CDR3 nucleotides: TGTGCCAGCAGCCCGGCCCTCTCCTACGAGCAGTACTTC.

CDR3 loop: CASSSLKRGLGGANVLTF. In DNA, the CDR3 is TGTGCCAGCAGCTCCTTAAAAAGGGGGCTAGGTGGGGCCAACGTCCTGACTTTC. V usage is TRBV11-2 and J usage is TRBJ2-6; 7 bases agree with TRBD1. The CDR3 consists of 18 residues. The germline CDR1 and CDR2 sequences are SGHAT and FQNNGV. V lost 4 bases to trimming and J lost 3 bases; unmatched junction nucleotides: 12.

This rearrangement joins TRBV4-1 to TRBJ1-5; D remains unclear. CDR3 length: 14 residues. The germline V gene encodes CDR1 MGHRA and CDR2 YSYEKL. Trimming took off 3 bases at V and 1 base at J, with 7 bases between the two ends. CDR3 nucleotide sequence: TGCGCCAGCAGCCATTTTGCCAGCAATCAGCCCCAGCATTTT. This codes for CASSHFASNQPQHF.

The V gene is TRBV27, the J gene TRBJ2-7; 8 bases match TRBD2. This CDR3 is 14 amino acids long. Germline loops: CDR1 MNHEY, CDR2 SMNVEV (reference sequence). The trim removed 4 bases at V and 2 bases at J, leaving 4 bases unmatched. As DNA, the CDR3 is TGTGCCAGCAGTTACAGCGGGAGTCCCTACGAGCAGTACTTC. This codes for CASSYSGSPYEQYF.

This clone occurred a few times. The chain uses TRBV19 and TRBJ2-7; D could derive from TRBD1 or TRBD2 (5 bases each). CDR1 and CDR2 (germline): LNHDA, SQIVND (reference sequence). Trimming pared 3 bases from V and 3 bases from J, leaving 12 bases between. The CDR3 loop spans 14 amino acids. The CDR3 coding sequence is TGTGCCAGTAGTATTTCAGGGACCATCTACGAGCAGTACTTC. Translating gives CASSISGTIYEQYF.

The chain uses TRBV5-8 and TRBJ1-1; D not certain. Trimming pared 8 bases from V and 1 base from J, leaving 15 bases between. The CDR3 covers 14 residues. Germline V gives CDR1 SGHTS, CDR2 YDEGEE. This chain's CDR3 is CARAFSPGNTEAFF. For the CDR3, the DNA is TGTGCCAGAGCCTTCTCGCCAGGGAACACTGAAGCTTTCTTT.

In this sample, this clone turned up once. This chain connects TRBV12-5 to TRBJ2-1; no clear D. The germline V gene has CDR1 LGHNT and CDR2 FRNRAP. The CDR3 covers 13 residues. Between the trimmed V and J ends, which lost 4 bases and 8 bases, there was a span of 12 bases. The CDR3 nucleotides are TGTGCTAGTGGTTCCGCAGCTAGGGATGAGCAGTTCTTC. It is translated as CASGSAARDEQFF.

This chain uses TRBV9 with TRBJ1-2, with D uncertain. Germline V gene sequence: CDR1 SGDLS, CDR2 YYNGEE. V was clipped by 0 bases and J by 5 bases, with 20 bases between them. CDR3 size: 17 residues. In DNA form, the CDR3 reads TGTGCCAGCAGCGTAGGGGGTGGGCCCGAAGAAGTATATGGCTACACCTTC. Its protein is CASSVGGGPEEVYGYTF.

V usage is TRBV28 and J usage is TRBJ2-7; TRBD1 aligns across 8 bases. The CDR3 has 17 amino acids. The germline V gene encodes CDR1 MDHEN and CDR2 SYDVKM. The V gene end was trimmed by 6 bases and the J gene end by 4 bases; junction bases not matched to a gene: 17. The CDR3 region has the DNA TGTGCCAGCAGCCCGGGGGACAGGTTACGTGTTTCGTACGAGCAGTACTTC. Translation gives CASSPGDRLRVSYEQYF.

In regard to this clone: Other DNA sequences within the sample encode an identical CDR3. The chain is built from TRBV4-1 and TRBJ2-7, with D hard to call. The germline V and J ends were trimmed by 0 bases and 3 bases, with 9 bases remaining between them. The length of the CDR3 is 14 residues. Germline V lookup: CDR1 MGHRA, CDR2 YSYEKL. The CDR3 sequence is CASSQEGAGYEQYF. CDR3 DNA sequence: TGCGCCAGCAGCCAAGAGGGTGCAGGCTACGAGCAGTACTTC.

The chain couples TRBV25-1 to TRBJ1-1; unclear D gene. The CDR3 contains 14 residues. From germline, CDR1 is MGHDK and CDR2 SYGVNS. The V gene lost 6 bases and the J gene lost 6 bases, with 17 bases spanning the gap. The CDR3 DNA sequence: TGTGCCAGCAGACAAGCAGGCAGGACTTCTGAAGCTTTCTTT. Its translation: CASRQAGRTSEAFF.

This rearrangement joins TRBV9 to TRBJ2-3, with no clear D. In germline, CDR1 is SGDLS, CDR2 YYNGEE. The V gene lost 0 bases and the J gene lost 5 bases, with 10 bases spanning the gap. The CDR3 totals 14 residues. The CDR3 region has the DNA TGTGCCAGCAGCGTAGGTAGATACATAGATACGCAGTATTTT. Its translation: CASSVGRYIDTQYF.

The chain links TRBV27 to TRBJ2-4; TRBD2 matches at 14 bases. J lost 9 bases, V lost 6 bases, and 7 bases had no gene match. The CDR3 runs to 15 residues. The germline V gene has CDR1 MNHEY and CDR2 SMNVEV (reference sequence). CDR3 region: CASSLTSGGGSIQYF. In DNA, the CDR3 is TGTGCCAGCAGCCTGACTAGCGGGGGGGGCAGCATTCAGTACTTC.

The chain is built from TRBV27 and TRBJ1-2, with D tentatively TRBD1 (5 bases). This CDR3 comprises 15 residues. Germline assignment: CDR1 MNHEY and CDR2 SMNVEV (reference sequence). With 0 bases removed from V and 5 bases from J, the gap between germline ends came to 13 bases. This chain's CDR3 is CASSLSTGALYGYTF. CDR3 sequence (DNA): TGTGCCAGCAGTTTATCAACAGGAGCGCTTTATGGCTACACCTTC.

This clone was recorded only once. The chain combines TRBV6-1 with TRBJ1-1; possibly TRBD1 for D (6 bases). The V and J ends lost 6 bases and 3 bases respectively, with 11 bases between them. In germline, CDR1 is MNHNS, CDR2 SASEGT. This CDR3 is built from 13 residues. For the CDR3, the DNA is TGTGCCAGCAGCTGGGGGCGGGACACTGAAGCTTTCTTT. Protein sequence: CASSWGRDTEAFF.

The J gene is TRBJ1-1, the V gene TRBV19; 7 nucleotides agree with TRBD1. The V segment lost 3 bases and the J segment 0 bases; nucleotides outside the gene matches: 4. Germline CDR1 is LNHDA and CDR2 is SQIVND (reference sequence). This CDR3 has 15 residues. The CDR3 DNA follows: TGTGCCAGTAGTATGTGGACAGGAATGAACACTGAAGCTTTCTTT. Protein: CASSMWTGMNTEAFF.

The V gene is TRBV27, the J gene TRBJ2-2; perhaps TRBD1 as D (7 bases). V lost 10 bases to trimming and J lost 7 bases, with 13 bases between them. CDR1 and CDR2 (germline): MNHEY, SMNVEV (reference sequence). The CDR3 spans 12 residues. The CDR3 DNA is TGTGCCACCAGGGGGGATGGCGGGGAGCTGTTTTTT. Its translation is CATRGDGGELFF.

This chain connects TRBV7-9 to TRBJ2-3; TRBD1 matches at 8 bases. This CDR3 has 17 residues. J lost 1 base, V lost 1 base, and 7 bases had no gene match. Germline CDR1 is SEHNR and CDR2 is FQNEAQ (reference sequence). The CDR3 sequence is CASSLVPTGVGTDTQYF. The CDR3, as DNA: TGTGCCAGCAGCTTAGTCCCGACAGGGGTTGGCACAGATACGCAGTATTTT.

The chain employs TRBV7-9 and TRBJ2-5, with D possibly matching TRBD2 (5 bases). The CDR3 loop spans 12 amino acids. V was cut by 5 bases and J by 5 bases, with 9 bases left in between. CDR1 and CDR2 (germline): SEHNR, FQNEAQ (reference sequence). The chain's CDR3 is CASSLEVETQYF. CDR3 in DNA: TGTGCCAGCAGCCTGGAGGTGGAGACCCAGTACTTC.